This is a list of T cell receptor beta chains from one sample in a study of neurological immune-mediated disorders. From the 5' RACE reads, TCRdb called clonotypes with MiXCR, one entry per CDR3 protein. The sample has fewer than 80,000 distinct CDR3 sequences; 4.5% to 5.5% are singletons. Material: PBMCs. The source of these receptors is a woman aged 45-59 years with multiple sclerosis. The CDR3 runs from the conserved cysteine through the conserved F or W. Each record gives: CDR3 length, V gene, J gene, CDR3 protein.

length: 16; V: TRBV27; J: TRBJ1-5; CDR3: CASSMGVAATNQPQNF
length: 14; V: TRBV6-5; J: TRBJ2-3; CDR3: CASRKQGARDTQYF
length: 15; V: TRBV7-9; J: TRBJ2-1; CDR3: CASSLLADTYNEQFF
length: 14; V: TRBV6-4; J: TRBJ2-3; CDR3: CASSPGTSTDTQYF
length: 14; V: TRBV4-1; J: TRBJ1-4; CDR3: CASSRGRSNEKLFF
length: 12; V: TRBV6-2/TRBV6-3; J: TRBJ2-3; CDR3: CASRRETNTQYF
length: 15; V: TRBV7-2; J: TRBJ1-5; CDR3: CASSPRTGLGQPQHF
length: 15; V: TRBV6-2/TRBV6-3; J: TRBJ1-5; CDR3: CASSYLVGPNQPQHF
length: 14; V: TRBV7-2; J: TRBJ1-2; CDR3: CASSLAQGSYGYTF
length: 15; V: TRBV15; J: TRBJ1-5; CDR3: CATSIGDIDNQPQNF
length: 14; V: TRBV9; J: TRBJ2-4; CDR3: CASSQGMGKNIQYF
length: 13; V: TRBV11-2; J: TRBJ1-2; CDR3: CASSLVSQGGYTF
length: 14; V: TRBV10-3; J: TRBJ1-5; CDR3: CAISESRGNQPQHF
length: 17; V: TRBV10-3; J: TRBJ2-3; CDR3: CAISDKSGLAGTDTQYF
length: 12; V: TRBV20-1; J: TRBJ2-3; CDR3: CSATGFADTQYF
length: 15; V: TRBV7-2; J: TRBJ2-5; CDR3: CASSLVGGAAETQYF
length: 15; V: TRBV20-1; J: TRBJ2-3; CDR3: CSARDSGGETDTQYF
length: 13; V: TRBV6-2/TRBV6-3; J: TRBJ2-3; CDR3: CASIEFGTDTQYF
length: 14; V: TRBV11-2; J: TRBJ2-1; CDR3: CASSPWTGDNEQFF
length: 16; V: TRBV6-5; J: TRBJ2-2; CDR3: CASSSRPRVGTGELFF
length: 16; V: TRBV28; J: TRBJ1-2; CDR3: CASSHGVSNRDYGYTF
length: 12; V: TRBV28; J: TRBJ2-1; CDR3: CASSFNLHEQFF